This T cell receptor beta chain originates from a study of identical twins. General study points: The authors noted that invariant MAIT and iNKT cells could partly confound zero-insertion analyses. Twins shared beta out-of-frame sequences in excess, but this excess was weaker. Those out-of-frame alpha sequences shared by twins showed an excess of low generation probability.

This clonotype was recorded at least ten times. No antigen is known for it. TCRdb fed the 5' RACE reads into MiXCR, producing one record per CDR3 protein. The data show approximately 300,000 distinct CDR3 sequences, 8% to 9.5% seen once. Germline loops: CDR1 SGHAT, CDR2 FQNNGV. The CDR3 extends over 16 amino acids. Between the trimmed V and J ends, which lost 5 bases and 0 bases, there was a span of 13 bases. These sequences were also reported in another study, on yellow fever vaccine responses in identical twins. From that second work: Vaccine-induced T cell responses in twins were reportedly observed to appear partly convergent, partly personalized.

This TCR derives from a woman under 30 in good health. Material: CD8+ T cells sorted from blood. This rearrangement joins TRBV11-2 to TRBJ1-4; the D is unclear. The CDR3 sequence: CASSLPDGATNEKLFF. The CDR3 DNA reads TGTGCCAGCAGCCTCCCTGACGGTGCAACTAATGAAAAACTGTTTTTT. Filled out from reference TRBV11-2 and TRBJ1-4, the complete variable domain reads EAGVAQSPRYKIIEKRQSVAFWCNPISGHATLYWYQQILGQGPKLLIQFQNNGVVDDSQLPKDRFSAERLKGVDSTLKIQPAKLEDSAVYLCASSLPDGATNEKLFFGSGTQLSVL.